These 17 T cell receptor beta chains came from one sample sequenced in a study of shared clonotypes between healthy human individuals (TCRdb year 2020). Receptor amplification or capture employed the immunoSEQ multiplex PCR assay. This immuneACCESS table, as held by TCRdb, lists in-frame sequences with V and J called but not all clones. Of the missing ones, under half trace to an unresolved V gene in checked studies; the others have no known cause. The sample table records 2,100,000 or so clones; 90% to 96% of these occur just once. The ten largest clonotypes hold around 0.13% of the sample. Sequences were obtained from naive CD4+ T cells sorted from blood. The cell subset or site label here, explained by the study, means: CD45RA+ positively selected. All receptors derive from a man aged 18 to 35 in good health.

This chain's CDR3 is CAIRPGEAGTQETQYF. DNA for the CDR3: TGTGCCATCAGGCCGGGGGAGGCAGGGACCCAAGAGACCCAGTACTTC. V gene TRBV10-3 combines with J gene TRBJ2-5; D is perhaps TRBD2 (6 bases). This CDR3 region has 16 residues. V shed 6 bases and J shed 1 base, with 18 bases lying between them. CDR1 is ENHRY, CDR2 SYGVKD, per germline.

As DNA, the CDR3 is TGTGCCGCCGCTTCTGGGGCCAACGTCCTGACTTTC. It yields the protein CAAASGANVLTF. This chain joins TRBV6-5 and TRBJ2-6; D is ambiguous. The germline gives CDR1 MNHEY, CDR2 SVGAGI. There are 12 residues in the CDR3. V lost 11 bases, J lost 1 base, and 6 bases lay in between.

This chain links TRBV28 with TRBJ1-2; perhaps TRBD1 as D (5 bases). The CDR3 loop spans 12 amino acids. V lost 7 bases and J lost 7, with 13 bases in between. Germline V CDR1 and CDR2: MDHEN, SYDVKM. The CDR3 nucleotides are TGTGCCAGCAACCAGGGCTCTATTGGCTACACCTTC. Protein: CASNQGSIGYTF.

This clone was found once. This sequence joins TRBV6-6 and TRBJ2-7; D possibly corresponds to TRBD2 (5 bases). This CDR3 is 12 amino acids long. V lost 8 bases and J lost 4, with 12 bases in between. Looked up from germline, CDR1 is MNHNY and CDR2 is SVGAGI (reference sequence). The CDR3 sequence is CASGMGVYEQYF. In nucleotides, the CDR3 is TGTGCCAGCGGTATGGGAGTTTACGAGCAGTACTTC.

In nucleotides, the CDR3 is TGTGCCAGCAGCTTGGAGGAGACAGGGGGCTACGAGCAGTACTTC. Its translation is CASSLEETGGYEQYF. The J gene is TRBJ2-7, the V gene TRBV5-5, with TRBD1 matching 9 bases. Germline loops: CDR1 SGHKS, CDR2 YYEKEE (reference sequence). The CDR3 runs to 15 residues. V shed 0 bases and J 3 bases; nucleotides not matched to a gene: 4.

The chain employs TRBV11-3 and TRBJ2-2, with D possibly being TRBD1 (6 bases). Germline V lookup: CDR1 SGHNT, CDR2 YENEEA. This CDR3 comprises 15 residues. V was clipped by 4 bases and J by 5 bases, with 14 bases between them. DNA for the CDR3: TGTGCCAGCAGCTCACAGGGCGCCGGGACCGGGGAGCTGTTTTTT. Amino acid sequence: CASSSQGAGTGELFF.

The chain joins TRBV7-2 to TRBJ2-1; 7 positions agree with TRBD2. The CDR3 runs 15 residues. Trimming removed 2 bases from V and 3 bases from J; junction bases left unmatched: 4. CDR1 SGHTA and CDR2 FQGNSA come from the germline V gene. The CDR3 here is CASSLSGAGYNEQFF. CDR3 sequence (DNA): TGTGCCAGCAGCTTAAGCGGGGCGGGCTACAATGAGCAGTTCTTC.

This chain connects TRBV5-4 to TRBJ2-1, with TRBD1 identical over 10 bases. The CDR3 contains 15 residues. From germline, CDR1 is SGHNT and CDR2 YYREEE (reference sequence). V shed 4 bases and J 3 bases; nucleotides not matched to a gene: 4. The CDR3 DNA reads as TGTGCCAGCAGCCCCGGACAGGGGGGCTACAATGAGCAGTTCTTC. This codes for CASSPGQGGYNEQFF.

Note on this clone: This specimen includes other DNA sequences encoding the same CDR3. The chain combines TRBV6-5 with TRBJ1-1; D ambiguous. The CDR3 loop spans 12 amino acids. Trimming cost V 10 bases and J 1 base, with 10 bases left between them. Per germline, CDR1 MNHEY and CDR2 SVGAGI. Here the CDR3 DNA reads TGTGCCACCAGAGATTCGAACACTGAAGCTTTCTTT. Protein: CATRDSNTEAFF.

Note on this clone: The sample contains more than one DNA sequence encoding this CDR3. V and J are TRBV5-1 and TRBJ1-4; D possibly corresponds to TRBD1 (5 bases). Germline CDR1 SGHRS, CDR2 YFSETQ. This CDR3 is built from 15 residues. Trimming cost V 4 bases and J 5 bases, with 15 bases left between them. CDR3 bases: TGCGCCAGCAGCCTCGCCGGGACTGAAAATGAAAAACTGTTTTTT. Its protein is CASSLAGTENEKLFF.

The chain couples TRBV5-1 to TRBJ2-2; D gene uncertain. This CDR3 comprises 14 residues. V was clipped by 8 bases and J by 0 bases, with 11 bases between them. Germline values: CDR1 SGHRS, CDR2 YFSETQ. The CDR3 sequence: CASERPPNTGELFF. For the CDR3, the DNA is TGCGCCAGTGAGAGACCGCCGAACACCGGGGAGCTGTTTTTT.

Regarding this clone: Other nucleotide sequences in the sample specify the same CDR3. The chain couples TRBV6-5 to TRBJ1-2; 7 bases are a match to TRBD1. V was pared by 3 bases and J by 5 bases, with 3 bases of the junction left unmatched. The CDR3 consists of 13 residues. In germline, CDR1 is MNHEY, CDR2 SVGAGI. This CDR3 reads CASSYQQGYGYTF. CDR3 DNA: TGTGCCAGCAGTTATCAACAGGGGTATGGCTACACCTTC.

The chain has TRBV5-1 and TRBJ1-1, with a possible D match to TRBD1 (6 bases). V lost 4 bases, J lost 7 bases, and 17 bases lay in between. The CDR3 extends over 14 amino acids. Germline assignment: CDR1 SGHRS and CDR2 YFSETQ. CDR3 residues: CASSTDSWKSEAFF. The CDR3 nucleotides are TGCGCCAGCAGCACGGACAGCTGGAAGAGTGAAGCTTTCTTT.

The rearrangement joins TRBV5-8 to TRBJ1-5, with D possibly matching TRBD1 (5 bases). The V gene lost 4 bases and the J gene lost 0 bases, with 11 bases spanning the gap. Germline V CDR1 and CDR2: SGHTS, YDEGEE. The CDR3 covers 15 residues. The CDR3 is CASSRGRNSNQPQHF. CDR3 nucleotide sequence: TGTGCCAGCAGCCGGGGACGGAATAGCAATCAGCCCCAGCATTTT.

This chain links TRBV2 with TRBJ1-4; D call uncertain. The CDR3 is 13 residues long. The germline CDR1 and CDR2 sequences are SNHLY and FYNNEI. Trimming shortened V by 5 bases and J by 3 bases, and 7 bases separated the two germline ends. CDR3 loop: CASSWWANEKLFF. The CDR3 DNA reads TGTGCCAGCAGTTGGTGGGCTAATGAAAAACTGTTTTTT.

Worth noting for this clone: The sample has other DNA sequences that encode this CDR3 too. The V call is TRBV5-1, the J call TRBJ1-3; maybe TRBD1 (5 bases). Per germline, CDR1 SGHRS and CDR2 YFSETQ. This CDR3 contains 14 residues. Trimming pared 4 bases from V and 0 bases from J, leaving 8 bases between. The CDR3 bases are TGCGCCAGCAGCGAGGGGTCCTCTGGAAACACCATATATTTT. Amino acid sequence: CASSEGSSGNTIYF.

Details on this clone: The same CDR3 arises from other DNA sequences in this sample as well. The chain uses TRBV6-6 and TRBJ2-5; possibly TRBD2 for D (7 bases). Germline CDR1 and CDR2: MNHNY and SVGAGI (reference sequence). The V end was cut by 2 bases, the J end by 2 bases, with 9 bases between. The CDR3 length is 14 residues. The CDR3 DNA reads as TGTGCCAGCAGTTACCGGGGGGCACAAGAGACCCAGTACTTC. Protein product: CASSYRGAQETQYF.